The rows below give T cell receptor beta chains drawn from one sample of a study of blood T cell repertoires in COVID-19. This table comes from immunoSEQ multiplex PCR, and its TCRdb copy is limited to in-frame clones, with some not included. Of a few hundred thousand clones listed, about 82% were seen once; the top ten hold about 12%. The material sequenced was peripheral blood. The receptors were sampled from an older man with acute or convalescent COVID-19. CDR3s include the opening cysteine and the closing phenylalanine or tryptophan. D genes are given only for firm matches. A clone size is listed for some rows: how often the clone was seen (once, few, many), or a class if it is expanded.

v_call: TRBV6-5
j_call: TRBJ1-1
d_call: TRBD1
clone_size: -
cdr3_aa: CASRGTGANTEAFF
cdr3_nt: TGTGCCAGCAGGGGTACAGGGGCGAACACTGAAGCTTTCTTT

v_call: TRBV27
j_call: TRBJ2-7
d_call: TRBD2
clone_size: -
cdr3_aa: CASSALLGLAGGKPYEQYF
cdr3_nt: TGTGCCAGCAGTGCCCTTTTGGGACTAGCGGGGGGTAAACCCTACGAGCAGTACTTC

v_call: TRBV28
j_call: TRBJ1-4
d_call: TRBD1
clone_size: -
cdr3_aa: CASSKLGTGGSNEKLFF
cdr3_nt: TGTGCCAGCAGCAAGTTAGGGACAGGGGGGTCTAATGAAAAACTGTTTTTT

v_call: TRBV7-3
j_call: TRBJ2-3
d_call: TRBD2
clone_size: -
cdr3_aa: CASSSSGRYTDTQYF
cdr3_nt: TGTGCCAGCAGCTCTAGCGGGAGATACACAGATACGCAGTATTTT

v_call: TRBV9
j_call: TRBJ2-7
d_call: TRBD1
clone_size: -
cdr3_aa: CASSVGPRDRGHREYF
cdr3_nt: TGTGCCAGCAGCGTAGGACCTCGGGACAGGGGGCATCGGGAATACTTC

v_call: TRBV13
j_call: TRBJ1-6
d_call: -
clone_size: -
cdr3_aa: CASSLSGSSYNSPLHF
cdr3_nt: TGTGCCAGCAGCTTATCCGGGTCCTCCTATAATTCACCCCTCCACTTT

v_call: TRBV7-2
j_call: TRBJ2-5
d_call: -
clone_size: -
cdr3_aa: CASSLASLQGSETQYF
cdr3_nt: TGTGCCAGCAGCTTAGCGAGTTTGCAGGGGTCGGAGACCCAGTACTTC

v_call: TRBV6-5
j_call: TRBJ1-1
d_call: TRBD1
clone_size: -
cdr3_aa: CASRARTGDEAFF
cdr3_nt: TGTGCCAGCAGAGCCCGGACAGGGGATGAAGCTTTCTTT

v_call: TRBV9
j_call: TRBJ1-2
d_call: TRBD1
clone_size: -
cdr3_aa: CASSGLGQTNYGYTF
cdr3_nt: TGTGCCAGCAGCGGATTGGGACAGACTAACTATGGCTACACCTTC

v_call: TRBV19
j_call: TRBJ2-7
d_call: -
clone_size: few
cdr3_aa: CASRTGTKGLQYF
cdr3_nt: TGTGCCAGTCGAACAGGGACGAAGGGCCTGCAGTACTTC

v_call: TRBV3-1/TRBV3-2
j_call: TRBJ2-7
d_call: -
clone_size: once
cdr3_aa: CASSPTGAYEQYF
cdr3_nt: TGTGCCAGCAGCCCTACGGGGGCCTACGAGCAGTACTTC

v_call: TRBV18
j_call: TRBJ2-2
d_call: TRBD1
clone_size: -
cdr3_aa: CASSLSGGKNTGELFF
cdr3_nt: TGTGCCAGCTCACTGTCAGGGGGCAAGAACACCGGGGAGCTGTTTTTT

v_call: TRBV4-3
j_call: TRBJ2-3
d_call: -
clone_size: -
cdr3_aa: CASSVQGLRTDTQYF
cdr3_nt: TGCGCCAGCAGCGTCCAGGGGTTACGGACAGATACGCAGTATTTT

v_call: TRBV7-2
j_call: TRBJ1-1
d_call: -
clone_size: -
cdr3_aa: CASSLPGARGTEAFF
cdr3_nt: TGTGCCAGCAGCCTTCCCGGGGCCAGGGGCACTGAAGCTTTCTTT

v_call: TRBV5-1
j_call: TRBJ1-2
d_call: TRBD1
clone_size: -
cdr3_aa: CASGMTGERVIYTF
cdr3_nt: TGCGCCAGCGGGATGACAGGGGAAAGGGTTATCTACACCTTC

v_call: TRBV9
j_call: TRBJ1-5
d_call: -
clone_size: few
cdr3_aa: CASSTVGQGQPQHF
cdr3_nt: TGTGCCAGCAGCACAGTGGGTCAGGGGCAGCCCCAGCATTTT

v_call: TRBV14
j_call: TRBJ2-1
d_call: -
clone_size: -
cdr3_aa: CASSQAGSYYNEQFF
cdr3_nt: TGTGCCAGCAGCCAAGCAGGGTCCTATTACAATGAGCAGTTCTTC

v_call: TRBV5-5
j_call: TRBJ2-3
d_call: -
clone_size: -
cdr3_aa: CASSLGGSTDTQYF
cdr3_nt: TGTGCCAGCAGCTTGGGAGGGAGCACAGATACGCAGTATTTT

v_call: TRBV7-9
j_call: TRBJ2-3
d_call: -
clone_size: -
cdr3_aa: CASSPGLVTDTQYF
cdr3_nt: TGTGCCAGCAGCCCGGGACTTGTCACAGATACGCAGTATTTT

v_call: TRBV19
j_call: TRBJ1-3
d_call: -
clone_size: -
cdr3_aa: CASSIAGLGNTIYF
cdr3_nt: TGTGCCAGTAGTATAGCAGGGCTGGGGAACACCATATATTTT

v_call: TRBV5-6
j_call: TRBJ1-1
d_call: -
clone_size: -
cdr3_aa: CASSKQGPAEAFF
cdr3_nt: TGTGCCAGCAGCAAACAGGGTCCCGCTGAAGCTTTCTTT

v_call: TRBV11-2
j_call: TRBJ1-6
d_call: TRBD1
clone_size: -
cdr3_aa: CASSLEGSAGGRSPLHF
cdr3_nt: TGTGCCAGCAGCTTAGAGGGGTCCGCAGGGGGCCGTTCACCCCTCCACTTT

v_call: TRBV27
j_call: TRBJ1-5
d_call: -
clone_size: -
cdr3_aa: CASSLDIQQPQHF
cdr3_nt: TGTGCCAGCAGTTTAGATATCCAGCAGCCCCAGCATTTT

v_call: TRBV27
j_call: TRBJ2-3
d_call: -
clone_size: once
cdr3_aa: CASSLRGTPRPDTQYF
cdr3_nt: TGTGCCAGCAGTCTTAGAGGGACTCCCCGACCAGATACGCAGTATTTT